These 32 T cell receptor beta chains originate from one sample sequenced in a study of graft-versus-host responses after intestinal transplantation. The method was immunoSEQ multiplex PCR; TCRdb's version includes in-frame clones alone and lacks a portion of them. Found here are 77,000 or so clones, 92% of them singletons; the top ten hold roughly 0.64%. The material sequenced was PBMCs, taken 98 days after intestinal transplantation. The receptors were sampled from a human patient who received an intestinal transplant, so some T cells may come from the graft donor.

The rearrangement links TRBV2 to TRBJ2-1; 8 bases fit TRBD2. J gave up 2 bases and V 6 bases, and 9 bases lay outside the gene matches. The germline gives CDR1 SNHLY, CDR2 FYNNEI. The CDR3 covers 16 residues. The CDR3 DNA is TGTGCCAGCAGCCATACCGGGGGGGCCCCCTACAATGAGCAGTTCTTC. Translated, it gives CASSHTGGAPYNEQFF.

As to this clone: Sequence at one end of the junction differs from germline and may be a read error. The same CDR3 can be traced to other DNA sequences in this sample. The chain's CDR3 is CASSQIGTEAFF. The CDR3 bases are TGCGCCAGCAGCCAGATTGGCACTGAGGCTTTCTTT. The V gene is TRBV4-1, the J gene TRBJ1-1; no firm D call. Per the germline V gene, CDR1 is MGHRA and CDR2 is YSYEKL. The CDR3 runs 12 residues.

For the CDR3, the DNA is TGTGCCAGCAGTGAGGGTCCAACAACTTCACCCCTCCACTTT. This gives the protein CASSEGPTTSPLHF. The chain joins TRBV6-5 to TRBJ1-6, with D hard to call. V dropped 5 bases and J dropped 9 bases, with 14 bases sitting between them. CDR1 and CDR2 (germline): MNHEY, SVGAGI. The length of the CDR3 is 14 residues.

The chain joins TRBV19 to TRBJ1-4; D is ambiguous. The CDR3 spans 15 residues. Germline V lookup: CDR1 LNHDA, CDR2 SQIVND (reference sequence). V dropped 3 bases and J dropped 0 bases, with 8 bases sitting between them. CDR3 residues: CASSIVLATNEKLFF. DNA of the CDR3: TGTGCCAGTAGTATCGTGTTGGCAACTAATGAAAAACTGTTTTTT. The whole variable domain, remainder taken from reference TRBV19 and TRBJ1-4, is DGGITQSPKYLFRKEGQNVTLSCEQNLNHDAMYWYRQDPGQGLRLIYYSQIVNDFQKGDIAEGYSVSREKKESFPLTVTSAQKNPTAFYLCASSIVLATNEKLFFGSGTQLSVL.

A few counts support this clone. V usage is TRBV5-4 and J usage is TRBJ2-7; D remains ambiguous. The germline gives CDR1 SGHNT, CDR2 YYREEE (reference sequence). This CDR3 spans 12 amino acids. Trimming shortened V by 10 bases and J by 6 bases, and 17 bases separated the two germline ends. The CDR3 sequence: CASSLGGTEQYF. The DNA of the CDR3 is TGTGCCTCCAGCTTAGGCGGTACCGAGCAGTACTTC.

This chain links TRBV2 with TRBJ2-2; the match to TRBD2 covers 7 bases. This CDR3 has 14 amino acids. Germline CDR1 is SNHLY and CDR2 is FYNNEI. Trimming at V came to 6 bases and at J to 0 bases, leaving 1 base not matched to a gene. In nucleotides, the CDR3 is TGTGCCAGCAGCCGGGGGGCGAACACCGGGGAGCTGTTTTTT. Protein: CASSRGANTGELFF.

This clone has only one observation. The chain uses TRBV25-1 and TRBJ2-3, with 13 bases aligning to TRBD2. The junction had 10 bases not matched to a gene; V was cut back by 6 bases and J by 4 bases. Germline V lookup: CDR1 MGHDK, CDR2 SYGVNS. This CDR3 comprises 17 residues. The CDR3 DNA is TGTGCCAGCAGCTCCGGACTAGCGGGAGCTGAAGCAGATACGCAGTATTTT. Its protein is CASSSGLAGAEADTQYF.

This chain uses TRBV2 with TRBJ2-3; 9 nucleotides line up with TRBD2. V shed 4 bases and J 4 bases; nucleotides not matched to a gene: 9. Germline values: CDR1 SNHLY, CDR2 FYNNEI. This CDR3 contains 16 residues. The CDR3 region has the DNA TGTGCCAGCAGTGTAGTCGCGGGAGGGGGGGCAGATACGCAGTATTTT. Translating it yields CASSVVAGGGADTQYF. The full variable domain, in which reference TRBV2 and TRBJ2-3 provide the parts outside the CDR3, is EPEVTQTPSHQVTQMGQEVILRCVPISNHLYFYWYRQILGQKVEFLVSFYNNEISEKSEIFDDQFSVERPDGSNFTLKIRSTKLEDSAMYFCASSVVAGGGADTQYFGPGTRLTVL.

The J gene is TRBJ2-6, the V gene TRBV15; TRBD1 agrees at 10 bases. Trimming at V came to 4 bases and at J to 3 bases, leaving 9 bases not matched to a gene. Germline lookup yields CDR1 LNHNV and CDR2 YYDKDF (reference sequence). CDR3 length: 18 amino acids. This chain's CDR3 is CATSIPGTGVLGANVLTF. The CDR3 DNA reads as TGTGCCACCAGCATCCCCGGGACAGGGGTTCTTGGGGCCAACGTCCTGACTTTC. Drawing the rest from reference TRBV15 and TRBJ2-6, the complete variable domain is DAMVIQNPRYQVTQFGKPVTLSCSQTLNHNVMYWYQQKSSQAPKLLFHYYDKDFNNEADTPDNFQSRRPNTSFCFLDIRSPGLGDTAMYLCATSIPGTGVLGANVLTFGAGSRLTVL.

This rearrangement joins TRBV5-6 to TRBJ2-7; D unclear. V shed 3 bases and J shed 6 bases, with 10 bases lying between them. The CDR3 is 12 residues long. Per the germline V gene, CDR1 is SGHDT and CDR2 is YYEEEE. CDR3 region: CASSSNSPEQYF. CDR3 nucleotides: TGTGCCAGCAGCTCTAACTCCCCCGAGCAGTACTTC.

This chain links TRBV5-1 with TRBJ1-1, with D maybe TRBD1 (6 bases). V was shortened by 0 bases and J by 1 base, with 10 bases between the two germline ends. Per the germline V gene, CDR1 is SGHRS and CDR2 is YFSETQ. CDR3 size: 15 residues. The CDR3: CASSLGGQTNTEAFF. DNA for the CDR3: TGCGCCAGCAGCTTGGGGGGACAAACGAACACTGAAGCTTTCTTT.

The chain links TRBV11-2 to TRBJ1-6; D gene unclear. The germline V and J ends were trimmed by 3 bases and 6 bases, with 9 bases remaining between them. The CDR3 contains 14 residues. Looked up from germline, CDR1 is SGHAT and CDR2 is FQNNGV. The CDR3 DNA follows: TGTGCCAGCAGCTTGCTTACTCTTAATTCACCCCTCCACTTT. The encoded protein is CASSLLTLNSPLHF.

V gene TRBV11-3 combines with J gene TRBJ2-3, with a weak D call TRBD2 (6 bases). CDR1 and CDR2 (germline): SGHNT, YENEEA. The CDR3 spans 15 residues. V lost 1 base and J 1 base, leaving 9 bases between the germline ends. This CDR3 reads CASSLAGLRTDTQYF. The CDR3 DNA follows: TGTGCCAGCAGCTTAGCGGGACTTCGCACAGATACGCAGTATTTT.

The gene calls are TRBV7-9 and TRBJ1-2; D not certain. The CDR3 covers 15 residues. Germline V gene lookup returns CDR1 SEHNR and CDR2 FQNEAQ (reference sequence). V lost 9 bases, J lost 3 bases, and 20 bases lay in between. The CDR3 protein is CARKVRDEVDYGYTF. The CDR3 nucleotides read TGTGCCAGGAAGGTGAGGGATGAAGTAGACTATGGCTACACCTTC.

This sequence joins TRBV6-6 and TRBJ1-2, with D maybe TRBD1 (5 bases). The CDR3 loop spans 15 amino acids. Germline V CDR1 and CDR2: MNHNY, SVGAGI (reference sequence). The V and J ends lost 4 bases and 4 bases respectively, with 16 bases between them. The CDR3 DNA is TGTGCCAGCAGTTCTGGGGGGAGGGTACCCTATGGCTACACCTTC. The encoded protein is CASSSGGRVPYGYTF.

CDR3 sequence: CASDSPGRANTIYF. The CDR3 DNA follows: TGTGCCAGCGACTCCCCGGGCAGGGCTAACACCATATATTTT. This chain links TRBV28 with TRBJ1-3, with a tentative D call TRBD1 (5 bases). The CDR3 loop spans 14 amino acids. Germline V gene sequence: CDR1 MDHEN, CDR2 SYDVKM. V shed 8 bases and J shed 7 bases, with 18 bases lying between them.

The gene calls are TRBV28 and TRBJ1-5; unclear D gene. The CDR3 sequence is 15 residues long. Looked up from germline, CDR1 is MDHEN and CDR2 is SYDVKM. V gave up 1 base and J gave up 8 bases, with 15 bases separating them. The chain's CDR3 is CASSLSRQVPKPQHF. CDR3 coding DNA: TGTGCCAGCAGTTTATCTCGGCAGGTACCAAAGCCCCAGCATTTT. The whole variable domain, filled in from reference TRBV28 and TRBJ1-5, reads DVKVTQSSRYLVKRTGEKVFLECVQDMDHENMFWYRQDPGLGLRLIYFSYDVKMKEKGDIPEGYSVSREKKERFSLILESASTNQTSMYLCASSLSRQVPKPQHFGDGTRLSIL.

The rearrangement joins TRBV4-2 to TRBJ2-1; TRBD2 agrees at 7 bases. Germline CDR1 and CDR2: LGHNA and YNFKEQ. This CDR3 is built from 18 residues. V lost 1 base and J lost 5; bases outside the gene matches: 14. The CDR3 region has the DNA TGTGCCAGCAGCCAAGTTGGAGGCCGGCTAGCGGCACACAATGAGCAGTTCTTC. Translating it yields CASSQVGGRLAAHNEQFF.

The chain employs TRBV11-3 and TRBJ1-2, with a weak D call TRBD1 (5 bases). Per the germline V gene, CDR1 is SGHNT and CDR2 is YENEEA. The CDR3 is 11 residues long. V was clipped by 8 bases and J by 8 bases, with 12 bases between them. CDR3: CASDGGGGYTF. CDR3 DNA sequence: TGTGCCAGCGATGGGGGAGGCGGCTACACCTTC.

V gene TRBV11-2 combines with J gene TRBJ2-7, with TRBD2 identical over 7 bases. CDR1 is SGHAT, CDR2 FQNNGV, per germline. CDR3 length equals 14 residues. With V trimmed by 0 bases and J by 3 bases, 2 bases remained unmatched. The CDR3 DNA follows: TGTGCCAGCAGCTTAGAGCAGCGGGGCTACGAGCAGTACTTC. Amino acid sequence: CASSLEQRGYEQYF.

J is TRBJ2-5 and V is TRBV4-1, with 7 bases that match TRBD2. With 0 bases clipped from V and 7 bases from J, the junction kept 17 bases outside the gene matches. Germline V CDR1 and CDR2: MGHRA, YSYEKL. This CDR3 has 18 amino acids. CDR3 sequence reads: CASSQDQPSSGARWTQYF. In DNA, the CDR3 is TGCGCCAGCAGCCAAGATCAGCCCTCGAGCGGGGCTAGGTGGACCCAGTACTTC.

The V gene is TRBV30, the J gene TRBJ2-3; 11 positions agree with TRBD1. This CDR3 region has 14 residues. Trimming cost V 3 bases and J 3 bases; bases outside gene matches: 2. Germline CDR1 is GTSNPN and CDR2 is SVGIG (reference sequence). The CDR3 DNA reads as TGTGCCTGGAGCGGGACAGGGGGGACAGATACGCAGTATTTT. The encoded protein is CAWSGTGGTDTQYF.

The chain has TRBV2 and TRBJ2-5; possible D gene TRBD2, 5 bases. V lost 9 bases, J lost 4 bases, and 18 bases lay in between. This CDR3 comprises 14 residues. In germline, CDR1 is SNHLY, CDR2 FYNNEI. The CDR3 is CASYRATRAETQYF. The CDR3 region has the DNA TGTGCCAGTTACCGGGCCACGAGGGCAGAGACCCAGTACTTC.

The chain combines TRBV28 with TRBJ2-1; D call uncertain. The CDR3 totals 18 residues. From germline, CDR1 is MDHEN and CDR2 SYDVKM. The V end lost 5 bases, the J end lost 8 bases, and 28 bases lay between the germline ends. CDR3 nucleotides: TGTGCCAGCAGTGTTAGGATGGATATAGGGAAGGGCGTATATGAGCAGTTCTTC. Its protein is CASSVRMDIGKGVYEQFF.

The chain links TRBV29-1 to TRBJ2-2; D gene uncertain. The germline gives CDR1 SQVTM, CDR2 ANQGSEA. The CDR3 is 11 amino acids. V was clipped by 7 bases and J by 3 bases, with 6 bases between them. CDR3 sequence reads: CSAAYTGELFF. Written as DNA, the CDR3 is TGCAGCGCCGCCTACACCGGGGAGCTGTTTTTT.

V and J are TRBV21-1 and TRBJ2-6; TRBD2, the table's D call, was not compared with the DNA. TRBV21-1 is a documented pseudogene. CDR3 length: 18 residues. The chain's CDR3 is CASSKKRKGRVGANVLTF. As DNA, the CDR3 is TGTGCCAGCAGCAAAAAAAGGAAGGGGAGGGTCGGGGCCAACGTCCTGACTTTC.

The table lists this clone with a few counts. The rearrangement joins TRBV6-6 to TRBJ1-1, with D unclear. Trimming removed 2 bases from V and 1 base from J, with 5 bases in between. CDR3 length equals 13 residues. CDR1 is MNHNY, CDR2 SVGAGI, per germline (reference sequence). The CDR3 sequence is CASSYRPNTEAFF. The DNA for the CDR3 is TGTGCCAGCAGTTACAGGCCGAACACTGAAGCTTTCTTT.

V gene TRBV27 combines with J gene TRBJ1-5; D gene uncertain. The CDR3 has 12 residues. Germline values: CDR1 MNHEY, CDR2 SMNVEV (reference sequence). V was pared by 8 bases and J by 7 bases, with 12 bases between. This chain's CDR3 is CASGVFAQPQHF. For the CDR3, the DNA is TGTGCCAGCGGGGTCTTTGCCCAGCCCCAGCATTTT.

V is TRBV30 and J is TRBJ2-3; no definite D call. The CDR3 is 13 residues long. V gave up 0 bases and J gave up 0 bases, with 4 bases separating them. CDR1 and CDR2 (germline): GTSNPN, SVGIG (reference sequence). CDR3 residues: CAWSVVSTDTQYF. DNA of the CDR3: TGTGCCTGGAGTGTCGTAAGCACAGATACGCAGTATTTT.

The chain carries TRBV5-4 and TRBJ1-2; 8 nucleotides line up with TRBD1. The CDR3 extends over 14 amino acids. V gave up 5 bases and J gave up 0 bases; unmatched junction bases: 3. CDR1 SGHNT and CDR2 YYREEE come from the germline V gene (reference sequence). CDR3: CASRDRATNYGYTF. The CDR3 DNA follows: TGTGCCAGCAGGGACAGGGCAACTAACTATGGCTACACCTTC.

The chain recombines TRBV9 with TRBJ2-2; D not resolved. This CDR3 comprises 14 residues. Trimming pared 0 bases from V and 6 bases from J, leaving 9 bases between. The germline gives CDR1 SGDLS, CDR2 YYNGEE. The CDR3 nucleotides are TGTGCCAGCAGCGTAGGTGGGGTCGCCGGGGAGCTGTTTTTT. Residues: CASSVGGVAGELFF.

This clone has a single count. This rearrangement joins TRBV7-6 to TRBJ2-3; D might be TRBD2 (6 bases). The CDR3 spans 17 residues. The germline V gene has CDR1 SGHVS and CDR2 FNYEAQ. Trimming removed 2 bases from V and 5 bases from J, with 20 bases in between. CDR3 in amino acids: CASSLCLSGETGDTQYF. CDR3 in DNA: TGTGCCAGCAGCTTATGTCTATCGGGGGAAACCGGAGATACGCAGTATTTT.